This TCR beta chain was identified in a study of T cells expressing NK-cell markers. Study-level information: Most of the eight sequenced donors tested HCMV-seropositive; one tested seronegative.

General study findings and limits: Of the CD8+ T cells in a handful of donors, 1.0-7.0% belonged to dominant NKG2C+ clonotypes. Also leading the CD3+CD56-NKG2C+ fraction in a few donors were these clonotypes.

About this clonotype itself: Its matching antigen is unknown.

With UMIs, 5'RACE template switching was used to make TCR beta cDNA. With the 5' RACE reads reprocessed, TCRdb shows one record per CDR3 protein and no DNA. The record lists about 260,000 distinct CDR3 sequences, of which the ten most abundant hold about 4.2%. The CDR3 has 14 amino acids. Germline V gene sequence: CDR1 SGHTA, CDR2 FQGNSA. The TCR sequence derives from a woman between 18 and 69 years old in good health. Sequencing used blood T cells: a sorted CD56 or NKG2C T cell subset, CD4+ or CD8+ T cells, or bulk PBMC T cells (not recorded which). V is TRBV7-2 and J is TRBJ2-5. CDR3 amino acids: CASSFAVTSETQYF.